This is a list of T cell receptor beta chains from one sample in a study of shared clonotypes between healthy human individuals. Only in-frame clones appear in the TCRdb table, and some are missing; sequencing was by immunoSEQ multiplex PCR. The sample has about 1.9 million clones, about 93% seen once. Sequencing was carried out using naive CD8+ T cells from PBMCs. All receptors derive from a man aged 18 to 30 in good health. Some clones in this sample may be carry-over from other donors' samples. Each CDR3 is given with its conserved first and last residue. A D gene is named only where the DNA matches it firmly. Not all rows give a size; the values are once, few, many and, for expanded clones, a class.

TRBV9	once	TRBJ2-1	-	16	CASSVAGASAYNEQFF	TGTGCCAGCAGCGTAGCTGGTGCTAGCGCCTACAATGAGCAGTTCTTC
TRBV7-9	-	TRBJ2-1	-	15	CASSPTVGSHNEQFF	TGTGCCAGCAGCCCGACGGTGGGTAGCCACAATGAGCAGTTCTTC
TRBV7-9	-	TRBJ2-7	TRBD1	17	CASSRVVLGQDSYEQYF	TGTGCCAGCAGCCGCGTGGTCCTGGGACAGGACTCCTACGAGCAGTACTTC
TRBV27	-	TRBJ2-3	-	16	CASSSGPKTFTDTQYF	TGTGCCAGCAGTTCGGGACCTAAGACCTTCACAGATACGCAGTATTTT
TRBV10-3	once	TRBJ2-7	-	11	CAISERYEQYF	TGTGCCATCAGTGAGAGGTACGAGCAGTACTTC
TRBV14	-	TRBJ2-7	-	16	CASSQDLGFSSYEQYF	TGTGCCAGCAGCCAAGATTTGGGGTTTAGTTCCTACGAGCAGTACTTC
TRBV4-1	-	TRBJ2-1	-	16	CASRTTGTNLGNEQFF	TGCGCCAGCAGGACAACTGGGACCAACCTGGGAAATGAGCAGTTCTTC
TRBV29-1	-	TRBJ2-7	-	13	CSVEAQNTYEQYF	TGCAGCGTTGAGGCCCAGAATACTTACGAGCAGTACTTC
TRBV19	-	TRBJ1-5	TRBD1	17	CASSGQGGPYSNQPQHF	TGTGCCAGTAGTGGACAGGGGGGACCTTATAGCAATCAGCCCCAGCATTTT
TRBV27	-	TRBJ2-7	TRBD2	16	CASSPIGTGGIYEQYF	TGTGCCAGCAGTCCCATCGGGACGGGGGGAATCTACGAGCAGTACTTC
TRBV28	-	TRBJ1-4	TRBD1	14	CASRGQGAYEKLFF	TGTGCCAGCAGGGGACAGGGGGCGTATGAAAAACTGTTTTTT
TRBV27	-	TRBJ1-5	-	16	CASRGQGPYSNQPQHF	TGTGCCAGCAGAGGTCAGGGCCCCTATAGCAATCAGCCCCAGCATTTT
TRBV27	-	TRBJ2-1	-	14	CASSLQRIYNEQFF	TGTGCCAGCAGTTTACAGAGAATCTACAATGAGCAGTTCTTC
TRBV5-1	-	TRBJ2-5	TRBD2	16	CASSLGASGRQETQYF	TGCGCCAGCAGCTTGGGTGCTAGCGGGCGACAAGAGACCCAGTACTTC
TRBV4-1	-	TRBJ2-1	-	13	CASSQEGSNEQFF	TGCGCCAGCAGCCAAGAAGGATCTAATGAGCAGTTCTTC
TRBV7-9	-	TRBJ2-1	-	19	CASSQEDPLWAKNYNEQFF	TGTGCCAGCAGCCAAGAGGACCCTCTTTGGGCCAAAAACTACAATGAGCAGTTCTTC
TRBV5-1	-	TRBJ2-7	-	12	CASSEGNYEQYF	TGCGCCAGCAGCGAGGGGAACTACGAGCAGTACTTC
TRBV28	-	TRBJ2-7	-	14	CASSLTGTLGEQYF	TGTGCCAGCAGCCTTACCGGGACCCTGGGGGAGCAGTACTTC
TRBV7-2	-	TRBJ1-5	-	15	CASSLALHSNQPQHF	TGTGCCAGCAGCCTAGCCCTGCATAGCAATCAGCCCCAGCATTTT
TRBV7-8	-	TRBJ1-4	TRBD1	15	CASRQMTGFFEKLFF	TGTGCCAGCAGACAAATGACAGGGTTTTTTGAAAAACTGTTTTTT
TRBV7-2	once	TRBJ2-1	-	15	CASSLEGGVYNEQFF	TGTGCCAGCAGCTTGGAGGGAGGCGTCTACAATGAGCAGTTCTTC
TRBV4-1	-	TRBJ2-3	-	15	CASSQEGPRTDTQYF	TGCGCCAGCAGCCAAGAGGGTCCCCGCACAGATACGCAGTATTTT
TRBV6-5	-	TRBJ2-2	-	13	CASSYRVTGELFF	TGTGCCAGCAGTTACAGGGTTACCGGGGAGCTGTTTTTT
TRBV7-9	-	TRBJ1-2	-	14	CASSLVEGFYGYTF	TGTGCCAGCAGCTTAGTGGAGGGTTTCTATGGCTACACCTTC
TRBV27	once	TRBJ2-3	TRBD2	18	CASSPQRTSGTYTDTQYF	TGTGCCAGCAGTCCTCAACGGACTAGCGGGACTTACACAGATACGCAGTATTTT
TRBV15	-	TRBJ2-7	TRBD2	14	CATAKAGGSYEQYF	TGTGCCACGGCAAAAGCGGGAGGGTCGTACGAGCAGTACTTC
TRBV5-5	-	TRBJ2-2	TRBD1	17	CASSPRWTGLNTGELFF	TGTGCCAGCAGCCCAAGGTGGACAGGGCTGAACACCGGGGAGCTGTTTTTT
TRBV9	-	TRBJ2-1	TRBD2	20	CASSVTFLAGVALSYNEQFF	TGTGCCAGCAGCGTGACATTCCTAGCGGGAGTGGCCCTCTCATACAATGAGCAGTTCTTC
TRBV7-2	-	TRBJ2-7	TRBD1	13	CASSSDRAGEQYF	TGTGCCAGCAGCTCGGACAGGGCGGGGGAGCAGTACTTC
TRBV19	-	TRBJ2-1	TRBD2	15	CASSMGGTAYNEQFF	TGTGCCAGTAGTATGGGGGGGACCGCCTACAATGAGCAGTTCTTC
TRBV19	-	TRBJ2-1	TRBD1	17	CASSSDRGWGPYNEQFF	TGTGCCAGTAGTTCAGACAGGGGTTGGGGACCCTACAATGAGCAGTTCTTC
TRBV2	-	TRBJ2-7	TRBD1	11	CAKDRAHEQYF	TGTGCCAAGGACAGGGCCCACGAGCAGTACTTC
TRBV10-2	-	TRBJ2-7	-	11	CASRTGHEQYF	TGCGCCAGCAGAACAGGGCACGAGCAGTACTTC
TRBV6-1	-	TRBJ2-7	-	15	CASTPMGAWTYEQYF	TGTGCCAGCACCCCCATGGGTGCCTGGACCTACGAGCAGTACTTC
TRBV19	-	TRBJ2-7	-	12	CASSIVGGEQYF	TGTGCCAGTAGTATAGTTGGGGGCGAGCAGTACTTC
TRBV5-4	-	TRBJ2-7	-	12	CASNHQGHEQYF	TGTGCCAGCAACCACCAGGGACACGAGCAGTACTTC
TRBV5-1	-	TRBJ2-7	TRBD2	16	CASSLGPLTSGYEQYF	TGCGCCAGCAGCTTGGGTCCCCTCACTAGCGGCTACGAGCAGTACTTC
TRBV14	-	TRBJ2-5	TRBD2	16	CASSPLLGGPRETQYF	TGTGCCAGCAGCCCCCTTTTGGGAGGGCCGAGGGAGACCCAGTACTTC
TRBV5-1	-	TRBJ1-1	-	14	CASSWRGRGTEAFF	TGCGCCAGCAGCTGGCGGGGGAGGGGTACTGAAGCTTTCTTT
TRBV4-3	-	TRBJ2-3	-	16	CASSQDQAPSTDTQYF	TGCGCCAGCAGCCAAGATCAGGCCCCTAGCACAGATACGCAGTATTTT
TRBV27	-	TRBJ2-1	TRBD1	16	CASSLWGTGEDNEQFF	TGTGCCAGCAGTTTATGGGGGACAGGGGAGGACAATGAGCAGTTCTTC
TRBV5-1	once	TRBJ2-7	TRBD1	18	CASSWRTGGLSKADEQYF	TGCGCCAGCAGCTGGAGGACAGGGGGCCTATCTAAGGCCGACGAGCAGTACTTC
TRBV10-1	-	TRBJ2-7	TRBD2	14	CASSRAREVEEQYF	TGCGCCAGCAGTCGAGCGCGGGAGGTGGAAGAGCAGTACTTC
TRBV27	-	TRBJ2-2	TRBD1	15	CASTWGQGYTGELFF	TGTGCCAGCACATGGGGACAGGGGTACACCGGGGAGCTGTTTTTT
TRBV7-6	-	TRBJ2-5	TRBD2	14	CASSFERDGETQYF	TGTGCCAGCAGCTTCGAGCGGGATGGGGAGACCCAGTACTTC
TRBV5-1	once	TRBJ1-2	-	14	CASSPTDYNYGYTF	TGCGCCAGCAGTCCGACAGATTATAACTATGGCTACACCTTC
TRBV7-9	-	TRBJ1-1	-	13	CASSPPGYTEAFF	TGTGCCAGCAGCCCCCCAGGCTACACTGAAGCTTTCTTT
TRBV5-1	-	TRBJ2-7	TRBD2	17	CASRLTYGTSGSYEQYF	TGCGCCAGCAGACTAACTTATGGGACTAGCGGCTCCTACGAGCAGTACTTC
TRBV19	-	TRBJ1-1	-	13	CASSIVVNTEAFF	TGTGCCAGTAGTATAGTCGTGAACACTGAAGCTTTCTTT
TRBV27	-	TRBJ2-7	-	14	CASSTEGRYYEQYF	TGTGCCAGCTCAACGGAGGGCCGCTACTACGAGCAGTACTTC
TRBV4-2	-	TRBJ2-7	-	15	CASSQEEAATYEQYF	TGTGCCAGCAGCCAAGAGGAAGCGGCAACTTACGAGCAGTACTTC
TRBV27	-	TRBJ2-7	-	13	CASRPGINYEQYF	TGTGCCAGCAGACCTGGGATTAACTACGAGCAGTACTTC
TRBV7-8	-	TRBJ1-1	TRBD1	16	CASFQGATYLNTEAFF	TGTGCCAGCTTTCAGGGGGCGACGTATTTGAACACTGAAGCTTTCTTT
TRBV4-1	-	TRBJ2-1	-	13	CASSQGRRNEQFF	TGCGCCAGCAGCCAAGGTAGGAGAAATGAGCAGTTCTTC
TRBV19	-	TRBJ2-7	TRBD2	15	CASSMTSGSSYEQYF	TGTGCCAGTAGTATGACTAGCGGGAGCTCCTACGAGCAGTACTTC